This TCR beta chain came from a study of Graves' ophthalmopathy and Graves' hyperthyroidism. Overall study findings and caveats: A model of 13 signatures distinguished ophthalmopathy from stable hyperthyroidism at under 90% sensitivity and 81.08% specificity. Sensitivity of 60% to 71% and specificity of 72.22% were achieved by the model that predicted ophthalmopathy progression.

Amplification of TCR beta CDR3 regions used RNA transcripts. RT-PCR in the first round used HTBI primers; a second-round multiplex PCR followed. TCRdb processed the multiplex PCR reads anew with MiXCR; each CDR3 protein has one entry. The table records more than 550,000 distinct CDR3 sequences, 35% to 50% of them present only once. In donors with ophthalmopathy, activity was moderate-to-severe, with CAS ≥3, NOSPECS ≥4 and duration under 3 months. Clinicians diagnosed using symptoms, serum thyroxine, TRAb, thyroid ultrasound and orbital computed tomography. The CDR3 is 16 residues long. Germline V gene lookup returns CDR1 SEHNR and CDR2 FQNEAQ (reference sequence). Germline trimming cut 1 base from V and 2 bases from J; bases unmatched to any gene: 4. This clonotype occurred a few times. Its antigen is still unknown.

Sample: peripheral blood. This clonotype was obtained from an adult man with Graves' ophthalmopathy. The chain recombines TRBV7-9 with TRBJ2-3; 9 bases map to TRBD2. As DNA, the CDR3 is TGTGCCAGCAGCTTAGGGGCTAGCGGGACCACAGATACGCAGTATTTT. It is translated as CASSLGASGTTDTQYF.